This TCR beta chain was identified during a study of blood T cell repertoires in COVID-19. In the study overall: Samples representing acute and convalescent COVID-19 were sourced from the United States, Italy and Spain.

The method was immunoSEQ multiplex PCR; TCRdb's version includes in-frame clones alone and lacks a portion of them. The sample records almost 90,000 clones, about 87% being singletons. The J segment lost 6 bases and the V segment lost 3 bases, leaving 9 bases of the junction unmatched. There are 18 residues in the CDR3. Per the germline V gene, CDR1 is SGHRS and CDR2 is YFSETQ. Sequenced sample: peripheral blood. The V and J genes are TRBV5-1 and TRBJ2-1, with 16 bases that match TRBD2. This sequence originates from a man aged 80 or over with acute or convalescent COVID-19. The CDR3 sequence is CASSSQPGTSGRGNEQFF. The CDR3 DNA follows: TGCGCCAGCAGCTCCCAGCCAGGGACTAGCGGGAGGGGCAATGAGCAGTTCTTC.